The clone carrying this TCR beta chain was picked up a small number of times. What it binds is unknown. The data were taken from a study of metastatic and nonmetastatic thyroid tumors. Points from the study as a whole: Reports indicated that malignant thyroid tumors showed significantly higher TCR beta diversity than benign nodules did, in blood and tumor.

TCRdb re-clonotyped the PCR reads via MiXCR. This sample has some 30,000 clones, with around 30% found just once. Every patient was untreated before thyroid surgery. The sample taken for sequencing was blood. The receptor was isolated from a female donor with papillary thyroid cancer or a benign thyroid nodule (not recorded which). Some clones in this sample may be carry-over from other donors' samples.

In nucleotides, the CDR3 is TGTGCCAGTAGCTTCGCGGTACAGGGCTACGAGCAGTACTTC. Its translation is CASSFAVQGYEQYF. The chain links TRBV19 to TRBJ2-7; a weak D match, TRBD1 (6 bases). There are 14 residues in the CDR3. Per germline, CDR1 LNHDA and CDR2 SQIVND (reference sequence). V was trimmed by 6 bases and J by 3 bases, leaving 15 bases between them.